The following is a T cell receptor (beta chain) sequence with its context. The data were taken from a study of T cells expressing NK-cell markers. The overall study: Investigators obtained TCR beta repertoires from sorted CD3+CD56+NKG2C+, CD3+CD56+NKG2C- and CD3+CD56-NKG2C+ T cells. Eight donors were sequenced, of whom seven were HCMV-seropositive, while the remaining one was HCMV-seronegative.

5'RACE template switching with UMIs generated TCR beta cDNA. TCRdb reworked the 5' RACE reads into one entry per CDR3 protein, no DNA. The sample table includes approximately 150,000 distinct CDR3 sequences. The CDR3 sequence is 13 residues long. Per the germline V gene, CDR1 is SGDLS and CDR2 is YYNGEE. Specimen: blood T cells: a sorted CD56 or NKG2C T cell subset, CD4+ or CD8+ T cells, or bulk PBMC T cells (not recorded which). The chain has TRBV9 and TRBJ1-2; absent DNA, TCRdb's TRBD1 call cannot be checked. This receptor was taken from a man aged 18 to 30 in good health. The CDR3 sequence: CASSGLQGYGYTF.